Here is one T cell receptor (beta chain) with its context. This specimen belongs to a study of T cells of healthy individuals. MiXCR was run by TCRdb on the 5' RACE reads, yielding one entry per CDR3 protein. The data hold just over 40,000 distinct CDR3 sequences, with more than 4.5% observed a single time. Trimming shortened V by 2 bases and J by 8 bases, and 12 bases separated the two germline ends. Germline-derived CDR1 and CDR2 are SGHTA and FQGTGA. The CDR3 totals 13 residues. The sequence derives from a human donor in good health. The rearrangement uses TRBV7-3 and TRBJ1-2, with D perhaps TRBD1 (6 bases). The CDR3 sequence: CASSLGGAEGYTF. The CDR3 DNA reads as TGTGCCAGCAGCTTAGGGGGGGCTGAGGGCTACACCTTC.